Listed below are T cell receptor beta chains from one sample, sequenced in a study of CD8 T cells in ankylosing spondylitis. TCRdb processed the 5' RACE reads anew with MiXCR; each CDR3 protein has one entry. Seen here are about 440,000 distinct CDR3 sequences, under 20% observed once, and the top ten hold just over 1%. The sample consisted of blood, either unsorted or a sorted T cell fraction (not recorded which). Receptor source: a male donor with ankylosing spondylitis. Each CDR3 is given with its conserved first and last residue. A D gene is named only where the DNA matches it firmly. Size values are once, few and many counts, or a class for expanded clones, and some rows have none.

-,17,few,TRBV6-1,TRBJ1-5,CASSRGGDTRGNQPQHF,TGTGCCAGCAGCCGTGGAGGGGACACAAGAGGAAATCAGCCCCAGCATTTT
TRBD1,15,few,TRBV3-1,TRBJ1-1,CASSRSGQGNTEAFF,TGTGCCAGCAGCCGATCAGGACAGGGGAACACTGAAGCTTTCTTT
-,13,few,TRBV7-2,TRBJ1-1,CASSRRGNTEAFF,TGTGCCAGCAGTCGGCGGGGGAACACTGAAGCTTTCTTT
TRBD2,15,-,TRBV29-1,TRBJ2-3,CSVEWRREGPGTQYF,TGCAGCGTTGAATGGAGGCGGGAGGGGCCCGGTACGCAGTATTTT
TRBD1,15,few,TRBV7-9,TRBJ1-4,CASSRGQVPNEKLFF,TGTGCCAGCAGCCGCGGACAGGTTCCGAATGAAAAACTGTTTTTT
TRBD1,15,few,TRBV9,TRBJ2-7,CASSSGRDRPYEQYF,TGTGCCAGCAGCTCAGGTAGGGACAGACCCTACGAGCAGTACTTC
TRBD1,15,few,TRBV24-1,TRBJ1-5,CATYRDRGNNQPQHF,TGTGCCACCTATCGGGACAGGGGGAATAATCAGCCCCAGCATTTT
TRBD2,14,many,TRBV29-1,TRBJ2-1,CSVRPAGGPSEQFF,TGCAGCGTGCGGCCAGCGGGAGGGCCGAGTGAGCAGTTCTTC
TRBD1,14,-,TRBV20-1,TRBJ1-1,CSARGQGSATEAFF,TGCAGTGCTAGAGGACAGGGAAGTGCCACTGAAGCTTTCTTT
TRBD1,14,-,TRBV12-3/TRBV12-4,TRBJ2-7,CASSLRDRGGEQYF,TGTGCCAGCAGTCTCCGGGACAGGGGAGGCGAGCAGTACTTC
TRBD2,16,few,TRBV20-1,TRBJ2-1,CSARDQTSGIHKSQFF,TGCAGTGCTAGAGACCAGACTAGCGGGATCCACAAAAGCCAGTTCTTC
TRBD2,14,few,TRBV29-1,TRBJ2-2,CSVDGGGRTGELFF,TGCAGCGTTGACGGGGGGGGCCGTACCGGGGAGCTGTTTTTT
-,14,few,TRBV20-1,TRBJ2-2,CSAIRPGGTGELFF,TGCAGTGCCATCAGGCCAGGGGGGACCGGGGAGCTGTTTTTT
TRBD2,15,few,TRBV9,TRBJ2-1,CASSGGGLSYNEQFF,TGTGCCAGCAGCGGGGGGGGACTCTCCTACAATGAGCAGTTCTTC
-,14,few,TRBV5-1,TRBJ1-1,CASSFGLVNTEAFF,TGCGCCAGCAGCTTCGGCCTGGTGAACACTGAAGCTTTCTTT
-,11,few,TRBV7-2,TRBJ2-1,CASSVNSEQFF,TGTGCCAGCAGCGTTAACAGTGAGCAGTTCTTC
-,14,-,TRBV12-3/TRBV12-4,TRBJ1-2,CASSQQGVAYGYTF,TGTGCCAGCAGTCAACAGGGTGTGGCGTATGGCTACACCTTC
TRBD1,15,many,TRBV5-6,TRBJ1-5,CASSPSTGGGQPQHF,TGTGCCAGCAGTCCTAGTACAGGGGGCGGTCAGCCCCAGCATTTT
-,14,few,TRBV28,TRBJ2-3,CASSSGDGTDTQYF,TGTGCCAGCAGTTCAGGGGACGGCACAGATACGCAGTATTTT
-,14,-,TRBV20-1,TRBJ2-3,CSGSVGTSTDTQYF,TGCAGTGGGTCGGTCGGTACTAGCACAGATACGCAGTATTTT
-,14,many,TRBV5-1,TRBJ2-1,CASSLQGRDNEQFF,TGCGCCAGCAGCTTACAGGGTAGGGACAATGAGCAGTTCTTC
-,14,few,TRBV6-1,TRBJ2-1,CASSMGGSYNEQFF,TGTGCCAGCAGTATGGGGGGATCCTACAATGAGCAGTTCTTC
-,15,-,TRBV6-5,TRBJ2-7,CASSYLAGASYEQYF,TGTGCCAGCAGTTACCTGGCAGGGGCTTCCTACGAGCAGTACTTC
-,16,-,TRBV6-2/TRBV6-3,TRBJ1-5,CASSPEGVWGNQPQHF,TGTGCCAGCAGTCCCGAGGGTGTGTGGGGCAATCAGCCCCAGCATTTT
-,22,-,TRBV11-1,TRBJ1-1,CASSLGRIILGGSNKKNTEAFF,TGTGCCAGCAGCTTAGGGCGGATTATTCTTGGGGGCAGTAACAAAAAGAACACTGAAGCTTTCTTT
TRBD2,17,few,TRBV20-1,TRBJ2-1,CSARDLWTSGGYNEQFF,TGCAGTGCTAGAGATCTCTGGACTAGCGGGGGGTACAATGAGCAGTTCTTC
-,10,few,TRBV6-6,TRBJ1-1,CASSALEAFF,TGTGCCAGCAGTGCCCTTGAAGCTTTCTTT
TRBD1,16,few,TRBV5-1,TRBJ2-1,CASSYTTGTGNNEQFF,TGCGCCAGCAGCTACACCACCGGGACAGGGAACAATGAGCAGTTCTTC
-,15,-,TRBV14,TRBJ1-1,CASSPNGGGNTEAFF,TGTGCCAGCAGCCCCAATGGGGGCGGGAACACTGAAGCTTTCTTT
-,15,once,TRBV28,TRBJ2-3,CASSLLPDATDTQYF,TGTGCCAGCAGTTTACTGCCTGACGCCACAGATACGCAGTATTTT
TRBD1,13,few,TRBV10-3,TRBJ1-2,CAIQGQGGYGYTF,TGTGCCATCCAGGGACAGGGAGGGTATGGCTACACCTTC
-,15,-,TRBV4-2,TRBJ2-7,CASSQNPRGAYEQYF,TGTGCCAGCAGCCAAAACCCCAGGGGGGCGTACGAGCAGTACTTC
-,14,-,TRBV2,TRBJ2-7,CASTLKGSSYEQYF,TGTGCCAGCACCCTGAAGGGATCTTCCTACGAGCAGTACTTC
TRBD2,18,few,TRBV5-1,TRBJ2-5,CASSLRATSGFYQETQYF,TGCGCCAGCAGCTTGCGGGCCACTAGCGGCTTTTACCAAGAGACCCAGTACTTC
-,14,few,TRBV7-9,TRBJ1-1,CASSAGDGGAEAFF,TGTGCCAGCAGCGCGGGGGACGGTGGGGCTGAAGCTTTCTTT
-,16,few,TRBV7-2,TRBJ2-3,CASSLGRGSSTDTQYF,TGTGCCAGCAGCTTAGGGCGGGGTTCTAGCACAGATACGCAGTATTTT
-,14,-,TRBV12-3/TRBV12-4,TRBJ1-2,CATSGTAANYGYTF,TGTGCCACCTCAGGGACGGCAGCTAACTATGGCTACACCTTC
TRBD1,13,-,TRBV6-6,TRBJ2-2,CASRYRGPGELFF,TGTGCCAGCAGATACAGGGGACCCGGGGAGCTGTTTTTT
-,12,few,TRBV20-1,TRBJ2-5,CSARVQGGNGYF,TGCAGTGCTAGAGTACAGGGGGGGAACGGTTACTTC
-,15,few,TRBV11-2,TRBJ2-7,CASSSTRLGSYEQYF,TGTGCCAGCAGCTCGACTAGACTAGGTTCCTACGAGCAGTACTTC
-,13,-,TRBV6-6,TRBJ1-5,CASSYLSGQPQHF,TGTGCCAGCAGTTATTTGAGCGGTCAGCCCCAGCATTTT
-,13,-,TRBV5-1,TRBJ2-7,CASSLRAGYEQYF,TGCGCCAGCAGCTTGAGGGCGGGATACGAGCAGTACTTC
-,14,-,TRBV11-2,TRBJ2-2,CASRPQGSPGELFF,TGTGCCAGCAGACCCCAGGGGTCCCCCGGGGAGCTGTTTTTT
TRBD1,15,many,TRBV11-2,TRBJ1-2,CASSPGTGGNYGYTF,TGTGCCAGCAGCCCCGGGACAGGGGGAAACTATGGCTACACCTTC
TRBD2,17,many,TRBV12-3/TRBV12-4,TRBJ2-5,CASSAETSGGPQETQYF,TGTGCCAGCAGTGCCGAGACTAGCGGGGGGCCCCAAGAGACCCAGTACTTC
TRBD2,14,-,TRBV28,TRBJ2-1,CASTPSGSRWAQFF,TGTGCCAGCACCCCTAGCGGGAGTCGCTGGGCGCAGTTCTTC
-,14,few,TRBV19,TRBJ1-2,CASRPTGMDYGYTF,TGTGCCAGTAGGCCGACGGGCATGGACTATGGCTACACCTTC
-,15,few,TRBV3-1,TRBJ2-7,CASSQESTFSYEQYF,TGTGCCAGCAGCCAAGAATCGACTTTTTCCTACGAGCAGTACTTC
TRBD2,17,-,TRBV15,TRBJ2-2,CATSRKAGGTNTGELFF,TGTGCCACCAGCAGAAAAGCGGGAGGGACTAACACCGGGGAGCTGTTTTTT
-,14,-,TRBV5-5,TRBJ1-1,CASSLERKNTEAFF,TGTGCCAGCAGCTTGGAACGGAAGAACACTGAAGCTTTCTTT